The 18 T cell receptor beta chains given below trace back to one sample, sequenced in a study of blood T cell repertoires in COVID-19. Clones were sequenced by immunoSEQ multiplex PCR, and TCRdb holds only the in-frame ones, with some missing. This table has hundreds of thousands of clones, roughly 84% appearing once. Source material: PBMCs or T cells enriched from blood (not recorded which). The receptors were sampled from a woman aged 30 to 39 who had recovered from COVID-19.

V is TRBV18 and J is TRBJ1-5; D possibly corresponds to TRBD1 (5 bases). The germline V gene has CDR1 KGHSH and CDR2 LQKENI. V was cut by 4 bases and J by 6 bases, with 16 bases left in between. The CDR3 runs to 15 residues. DNA for the CDR3: TGTGCCAGCTCACAATCAGGGCTCCCCAGTCAGCCCCAGCATTTT. It is translated as CASSQSGLPSQPQHF.

The rearrangement joins TRBV7-6 to TRBJ2-1; the match to TRBD2 covers 8 bases. In germline, CDR1 is SGHVS, CDR2 FNYEAQ. CDR3 length: 15 amino acids. J lost 0 bases, V lost 5 bases, and 3 bases had no gene match. CDR3 loop: CASSPSGSSYNEQFF. The CDR3 nucleotides are TGTGCCAGCAGCCCAAGCGGGAGCTCCTACAATGAGCAGTTCTTC.

The V and J genes are TRBV13 and TRBJ2-7, with D possibly being TRBD2 (6 bases). The CDR3 covers 14 residues. V was shortened by 3 bases and J by 3 bases, with 12 bases between the two germline ends. Germline V gene data show CDR1 as PRHDT and CDR2 as FYEKMQ (reference sequence). CDR3 sequence: CASSFGPDYYEQYF. The CDR3 DNA follows: TGTGCCAGCAGCTTTGGTCCGGACTACTACGAGCAGTACTTC.

V gene TRBV5-4 combines with J gene TRBJ2-7, with unresolved D. Germline V gives CDR1 SGHNT, CDR2 YYREEE (reference sequence). Between the trimmed V and J ends, which lost 2 bases and 4 bases, there was a span of 10 bases. This CDR3 comprises 13 residues. CDR3 amino acids: CASSFNGLYEQYF. CDR3 DNA sequence: TGTGCCAGCAGCTTTAACGGGTTATACGAGCAGTACTTC.

This clone was seen a handful of times. The gene calls are TRBV28 and TRBJ2-7, with 7 bases that match TRBD1. The germline gives CDR1 MDHEN, CDR2 SYDVKM. CDR3 size: 15 residues. V lost 5 bases to trimming and J lost 6 bases; unmatched junction nucleotides: 13. CDR3 amino acids: CASSTPETGFAEQYF. CDR3 nucleotides: TGTGCCAGCAGTACCCCGGAGACAGGGTTTGCCGAGCAGTACTTC.

This clone was detected only once. The chain links TRBV25-1 to TRBJ2-1; TRBD2 matches at 10 bases. This CDR3 is built from 15 residues. Germline CDR1 MGHDK, CDR2 SYGVNS. The V gene end was trimmed by 7 bases and the J gene end by 3 bases; junction bases not matched to a gene: 6. The CDR3 reads CASILAGGGYNEQFF. The CDR3 region has the DNA TGTGCCAGCATCTTAGCGGGAGGAGGCTACAATGAGCAGTTCTTC.

The CDR3 DNA reads as TGTGCCAGCAGCTGGACAGGGGACAACACCATATATTTT. It specifies CASSWTGDNTIYF. V is TRBV5-4 and J is TRBJ1-3; 9 nucleotides agree with TRBD1. Germline V gene data show CDR1 as SGHNT and CDR2 as YYREEE (reference sequence). This CDR3 is built from 13 residues. V was pared by 3 bases and J by 7 bases, with 2 bases of the junction left unmatched.

V is TRBV5-1 and J is TRBJ2-2; the D gene is possibly TRBD2 (5 bases). Trimming removed 2 bases from V and 8 bases from J, with 10 bases in between. CDR1 is SGHRS, CDR2 YFSETQ, per germline. The CDR3 totals 13 residues. The CDR3 region has the DNA TGCGCCAGCAGCTTTAATCCGGGAGGGGAGCTGTTTTTT. This codes for CASSFNPGGELFF.

The sample holds one count of this clone. The V and J genes are TRBV27 and TRBJ1-1; D remains unclear. This CDR3 spans 11 amino acids. V lost 10 bases to trimming and J lost 4 bases, with 10 bases between them. The germline V gene encodes CDR1 MNHEY and CDR2 SMNVEV (reference sequence). The CDR3 coding sequence is TGTGCCACCAGGACTTTCACTGAAGCTTTCTTT. It codes for CATRTFTEAFF.

This chain connects TRBV27 to TRBJ1-4; 8 bases line up with TRBD1. In germline, CDR1 is MNHEY, CDR2 SMNVEV (reference sequence). Germline trimming cut 6 bases from V and 8 bases from J; bases unmatched to any gene: 8. CDR3 size: 14 residues. The CDR3 nucleotides are TGTGCCAGCAGGGGGACAGGATCTAGGGAAAAACTGTTTTTT. This encodes CASRGTGSREKLFF.

The gene calls are TRBV28 and TRBJ2-7; TRBD2 matches 11 bases. Unmatched junction bases numbered 6, after V lost 8 bases and J lost 3 bases. Germline loops: CDR1 MDHEN, CDR2 SYDVKM. The CDR3 has 14 amino acids. CDR3 loop: CASVTSGSLYEQYF. The CDR3 DNA is TGTGCCAGCGTCACTAGCGGGAGCCTCTACGAGCAGTACTTC. Full variable domain (remainder filled in from reference TRBV28 and TRBJ2-7): DVKVTQSSRYLVKRTGEKVFLECVQDMDHENMFWYRQDPGLGLRLIYFSYDVKMKEKGDIPEGYSVSREKKERFSLILESASTNQTSMYLCASVTSGSLYEQYFGPGTRLTVT.

As DNA, the CDR3 is TGCGCCAGCAGCCCGACGATCGGACAGGGCGATGAAGCTTTCTTT. Its translation: CASSPTIGQGDEAFF. J is TRBJ1-1 and V is TRBV5-1; 8 nucleotides agree with TRBD1. This CDR3 has 15 residues. The V gene's germline CDR1 is SGHRS and CDR2 YFSETQ. V dropped 4 bases and J dropped 7; count of bases not matched to a gene: 12.

The chain recombines TRBV18 with TRBJ1-2; D remains unclear. This CDR3 spans 13 amino acids. Trimming shortened V by 1 base and J by 3 bases, and 6 bases separated the two germline ends. Germline values: CDR1 KGHSH, CDR2 LQKENI. The CDR3 protein is CASSPLHDYGYTF. CDR3 nucleotides: TGTGCCAGCTCACCACTCCATGACTATGGCTACACCTTC.

This clone appeared a single time. The V and J genes are TRBV19 and TRBJ1-2; 7 nucleotides align to TRBD1. V was clipped by 4 bases and J by 4 bases; unmatched bases: 6. Per the germline V gene, CDR1 is LNHDA and CDR2 is SQIVND (reference sequence). The CDR3 covers 14 residues. In DNA form, the CDR3 reads TGTGCCAGTAGTACTCTTTCAGGGGGCTATGGCTACACCTTC. Protein: CASSTLSGGYGYTF.

This chain joins TRBV6-4 and TRBJ2-1, with TRBD2 matching over 11 bases. The CDR3 consists of 15 residues. Per germline, CDR1 MRHNA and CDR2 SNTAGT. The junction had 3 bases not matched to a gene; V was cut back by 6 bases and J by 2 bases. The DNA of the CDR3 is TGTGCCAGCAGAGGGACTAGCGGAACCTACAATGAGCAGTTCTTC. Translation: CASRGTSGTYNEQFF.

The rearrangement uses TRBV5-1 and TRBJ2-7; TRBD2 might be the D (6 bases). The germline V gene encodes CDR1 SGHRS and CDR2 YFSETQ. The V gene lost 5 bases and the J gene lost 4 bases, with 10 bases spanning the gap. This CDR3 is built from 12 residues. The CDR3 loop is CASRLSGYEQYF. DNA for the CDR3: TGCGCCAGCAGGCTAAGCGGGTACGAGCAGTACTTC.

The rearrangement uses TRBV9 and TRBJ1-6, with 8 bases identical to TRBD1. This CDR3 comprises 14 residues. V lost 2 bases and J lost 7; bases outside the gene matches: 2. Germline values: CDR1 SGDLS, CDR2 YYNGEE. CDR3 protein: CASSVAGGNSPLHF. CDR3 coding DNA: TGTGCCAGCAGCGTGGCAGGGGGCAATTCACCCCTCCACTTT.

V gene TRBV28 combines with J gene TRBJ2-4; perhaps TRBD2 as D (6 bases). Trimming removed 9 bases at V and 0 bases at J, with 12 bases between. This CDR3 contains 14 residues. Germline V gene data show CDR1 as MDHEN and CDR2 as SYDVKM. The DNA for the CDR3 is TGTGCCAGTCTAGGAGGGCTAGCCAAAAACATTCAGTACTTC. Translating gives CASLGGLAKNIQYF.